This record looks at one TCR beta chain sequence and its context. The clone's antigen remains unknown. No quality values exist for individual bases; no much larger clone is one base distant. V is pared back by 0 bases and J by 8 bases, with 17 bases lying between the germline termini. Taken from the germline V gene, the CDR1 and CDR2 loops are SGHNT and YENEEA. The CDR3 sequence holds 16 residues, the cysteine and phenylalanine included. The only DNA kept is the CDR3, 48 bases in frame from the first base. The collaborating institutions used their own protocols to collect whole blood in K2EDTA tubes. For TCRbeta analysis, collaborator samples were shipped as frozen whole blood, as isolated PBMCs, or as DNA extracted from either sample type. This record comes from a study of blood T cell repertoires in COVID-19 (dated by TCRdb to the early 2020s). For context, the study as a whole: Collaborator samples came from the United States, Italy and Spain and covered acute and convalescent phases of COVID-19. The material from the prospective study consisted of cDNA or gDNA derived from T cells, B-cell-depleted T cells, or PBMCs. The dataset comprised deeply sampled blood TCRbeta repertoires from subjects exposed to, actively infected with, or recovered from COVID-19. The repertoires were made available in a free public database intended to serve as a resource for research on the immune response to SARS-CoV-2. The samples were drawn from the first 160 participants of the ongoing ImmuneRACE study and from some 1,300 subjects provided by 6 global collaborators. Nearly every sample came with metadata listing a de-identified subject ID, COVID-19 status, age in years and sex. Where available, HLA class I and class II types were obtained from metadata supplied by the sample provider rather than from assay-based typing. The paper's findings and limits, for the study overall: The quantity of clinical and demographic metadata differed by source and by participant and was supplied without curation.

The immunoSEQ Assay, a bias-controlled multiplex PCR, was used to amplify TCRbeta CDR3 regions from genomic DNA. Per the authors' processing: Within the assay, amplification of reference gene primers was used to estimate how many nucleated cells each sample contained. To quantify the absolute abundance of each unique TCRbeta CDR3 rearrangement, sequence reads were collapsed and filtered. For each sample, productive Simpson clonality was calculated as the square root of Simpson's diversity index over productive rearrangements. In TCRdb, the immuneACCESS table is reduced to in-frame sequences with V and J assigned. These tables do not hold every clone; where another copy was compared, an unresolved V gene accounts for under half, and the others remain unexplained. The V and J calls and clone size are taken from that table; D and trimming were inferred from the DNA. The sample yields about 240,000 clones; 70% to 85% were counted once. Of the sample, roughly a tenth is held by the ten largest clones.

The sequence is built from TRBV11-3 and TRBJ2-1; D gene: possibly TRBD2, on 6 matching bases. Sample: peripheral blood. This TCR was recovered from an elderly woman with acute or convalescent COVID-19. The bases read TGTGCCAGCAGCTTAGAGGCGGGGAGTCCTGGGGATGAGCAGTTCTTC. The translation is CASSLEAGSPGDEQFF.